In its sample, the clone carrying this TCR beta chain was seen a few times. Its antigen is as yet unknown. The sample originates from a study of T-cell memory formation after mild COVID-19. About the study: Most TCR clusters belonged to a single donor. Study-level points and caveats: Cross-reactive memory seemingly joined, as some responding clones were found in pre-infection memory.

TCRdb itself ran the 5' RACE reads through MiXCR, one entry per CDR3 protein. The sample has approximately 250,000 distinct CDR3 sequences, approximately 15% seen once. The V segment lost 5 bases and the J segment 3 bases; nucleotides outside the gene matches: 1. From germline, CDR1 is MNHNS and CDR2 SASEGT. CDR3 size: 13 residues. This chain connects TRBV6-1 to TRBJ1-5, with 7 bases identical to TRBD1. What was sequenced was PBMCs or a T cell subset sorted from them (not recorded which). The source of this sequence is an adult woman who had mild COVID-19 (a few samples of this study predate the infection). Cell type and time point are not known. The CDR3 reads CASSTGVNQPQHF. The CDR3 region has the DNA TGTGCCAGCAGTACAGGGGTCAATCAGCCCCAGCATTTT.